A selection of T cell receptor beta chains follows, all from one sample in a study of regulatory T cells in long-lasting Graves disease. From the multiplex PCR reads, TCRdb called clonotypes with MiXCR, one entry per CDR3 protein. This sample has roughly 430,000 distinct CDR3 sequences, with roughly a fifth found just once. Sample: peripheral blood mononuclear cells (PBMCs), taken when the disease was refractory, from a patient treated with antithyroid drugs. These receptors all stem from a female donor with Graves disease. Both conserved end residues are part of each CDR3. A D gene is named only where the DNA matches it firmly. Clone size is not always given. Where it is, it says once, few, many or a class for expanded clones.

size	V	J	D	length	DNA	CDR3
.	TRBV7-9	TRBJ2-3	TRBD2	16	TGTGCCAGCGACCCTTTGACTAGCGGGATTTCAGATACGCAGTATTTT	CASDPLTSGISDTQYF
few	TRBV20-1	TRBJ2-7	TRBD2	15	TGCAGTGCTGCGCCCCTAGCGGGGGCCTCCTACGAGCAGTACTTC	CSAAPLAGASYEQYF
many	TRBV7-3	TRBJ2-5	TRBD2	15	TGTGCCAGCAGCTCAGGACTAGCGGGAGCGGAGACCCAGTACTTC	CASSSGLAGAETQYF
.	TRBV7-2	TRBJ1-3	.	15	TGTGCCAGCAGCGGGGGTGGGACTGGTGGAAACACCATATATTTT	CASSGGGTGGNTIYF
many	TRBV28	TRBJ2-3	TRBD2	15	TGTGCCAGCAGTCCACCGCTAGCGGGAGGTGATACGCAGTATTTT	CASSPPLAGGDTQYF
.	TRBV28	TRBJ2-1	.	14	TGTGCCAGCAGTTCGAGGGACACCTACAATGAGCAGTTCTTC	CASSSRDTYNEQFF
.	TRBV12-3/TRBV12-4	TRBJ1-5	TRBD1	15	TGTGCCAGCAGGGGGGACAGGGATTATGGTCAGCCCCAGCATTTT	CASRGDRDYGQPQHF
many	TRBV15	TRBJ2-7	TRBD1	14	TGTGCCACCAGCAGTTCGGGGACAGGGGCCGAGCAGTACTTC	CATSSSGTGAEQYF
.	TRBV28	TRBJ2-3	.	11	TGTGCCGGGGGGAGCACAGATACGCAGTATTTT	CAGGSTDTQYF
.	TRBV19	TRBJ2-7	TRBD1	19	TGTGCCAGTAGTATTATGTGGCAGTGGGGGGACAGGGTCTCCTACGAGCAGTACTTC	CASSIMWQWGDRVSYEQYF
.	TRBV28	TRBJ2-1	TRBD2	16	TGTGCCAGCAGCCCTGGGGGGGAGGGCCGTCATAATGAGCAGTTCTTC	CASSPGGEGRHNEQFF
.	TRBV13	TRBJ2-2	.	13	TGTGCCAGCAGCACGGCGAACACCGGGGAGCCGTTTTTT	CASSTANTGEPFF
many	TRBV28	TRBJ1-2	.	12	TGTGCCAGCACCGACAGTAACTATGGCTACACCTTC	CASTDSNYGYTF
.	TRBV10-3	TRBJ2-7	.	12	TGTGCCGCAACCGGGACAATCTACGAGCAGTACTTC	CAATGTIYEQYF
few	TRBV5-1	TRBJ2-2	.	15	TGCGCCAGCAGGTGGACCGAGACTATAACCGGGGAGCTGTTTTTT	CASRWTETITGELFF
many	TRBV6-1	TRBJ1-2	TRBD1	16	TGTGCCAGCAGTCGACAAGGGACAGCAGCAAACTATGGCTACACCTTC	CASSRQGTAANYGYTF
.	TRBV28	TRBJ2-1	TRBD2	16	TGTGCCAGCAGTCCGACCTCGGGACTAGCGGGAGCACAACAGTTCTTC	CASSPTSGLAGAQQFF
.	TRBV28	TRBJ2-1	.	16	TGTGCCAGCACCCTAGCTGGGGCCCTAGCCTACAATGAGCAGTTCTTC	CASTLAGALAYNEQFF
few	TRBV6-1	TRBJ2-7	TRBD1	15	TGTGCCAGCAGTCAGAGAGACAGGGGTGCTTACGAGCAGTACTTC	CASSQRDRGAYEQYF
many	TRBV12-3/TRBV12-4	TRBJ1-6	.	16	TGTGCCAGCAGTCCCGAAGGGGGGGTCTATAATTCACCCCTCCACTTT	CASSPEGGVYNSPLHF
many	TRBV20-1	TRBJ1-4	TRBD1	15	TGCAGTGCTAGAGGGACAGGATCTGGTAATGAAAAACTGTTTTTT	CSARGTGSGNEKLFF
.	TRBV9	TRBJ2-7	.	14	TGTGCCAGCAGCATACGAGGGGTCGGAAGCGAGCAGTACTTC	CASSIRGVGSEQYF
.	TRBV20-1	TRBJ2-7	.	13	TGCAGTGCTCGGACAGGGAGGGCCTACGAGCAGTACTTC	CSARTGRAYEQYF
many	TRBV28	TRBJ2-5	.	13	TGTGCCAGCAGTTTCACAGGGAAGATGACCCAGTACTTC	CASSFTGKMTQYF
many	TRBV28	TRBJ2-7	TRBD1	16	TGTGCCAGCAGTTTCCCCCCTACAGGGGACTCCTACGAGCAGTACTTC	CASSFPPTGDSYEQYF
many	TRBV18	TRBJ2-5	.	13	TGTGCCAGCTCACCACGAATGCAAGAGACCCAGTACTTC	CASSPRMQETQYF
.	TRBV20-1	TRBJ2-5	.	10	TGCAGTGCAATTAAGGAGGCCCAGTACTTC	CSAIKEAQYF
.	TRBV6-5	TRBJ2-2	TRBD1	16	TGTGCCAGCAGTTACTCGCGCGCAGGGGGAACCGGGGAGCTGTTTTTT	CASSYSRAGGTGELFF
.	TRBV10-3	TRBJ2-7	.	14	TGTGCCATCAGTGAGTCAAGAGAATCCTACGAGCAGTACTTC	CAISESRESYEQYF
few	TRBV29-1	TRBJ2-3	TRBD2	14	TGCAGCGTTGAACTAGCGGGAGCCACAGATACGCAGTATTTT	CSVELAGATDTQYF
many	TRBV5-1	TRBJ1-4	.	15	TGCGCCAGCAGCTTGACCCTGTGGGGGGAGGAAAAACTGTTTTTT	CASSLTLWGEEKLFF
many	TRBV28	TRBJ2-7	.	16	TGTGCCAGCAGTTTAAGTGGGGAGAGATCGTTCTACGAGCAGTACTTC	CASSLSGERSFYEQYF
.	TRBV20-1	TRBJ1-5	.	14	TGCAGTGCTAGAAAGGACACCGGCAATCAGCCCCAGCATTTT	CSARKDTGNQPQHF
.	TRBV6-5	TRBJ1-6	.	14	TGTGCCAGCAGTTACGGTGGCACCAATTCACCCCTCCACTTT	CASSYGGTNSPLHF
many	TRBV15	TRBJ2-5	.	14	TGTGCCACCAGCGAAGGGTCGTACCAAGAGACCCAGTACTTC	CATSEGSYQETQYF
.	TRBV19	TRBJ1-5	.	14	TGTGCCAGTAGTATGAACCGATACAATCAGCCCCAGCATTTT	CASSMNRYNQPQHF
few	TRBV28	TRBJ2-1	.	14	TGTGCCAGCAGTTTTTGGCAGACCTACAATGAGCAGTTCTTC	CASSFWQTYNEQFF
.	TRBV5-1	TRBJ2-1	.	14	TGCGCCAGCAGCTTGTACGGGGGTACCGATGAGCAGTTCTTC	CASSLYGGTDEQFF
.	TRBV27	TRBJ1-5	.	16	TGTGCCAGCAGTTCCCTAGGGGGAGTCGGCAATCAGCCCCAGCATTTT	CASSSLGGVGNQPQHF
once	TRBV3-1	TRBJ2-3	.	17	TGTGCCAGCAGCCAAGGGAGGGGGCGCGTGGGAACAGATACGCAGTATTTT	CASSQGRGRVGTDTQYF
few	TRBV3-1	TRBJ1-6	.	14	TGTGCCAGCAGCCATGGGGGGGGCGATTCACCCCTCCACTTT	CASSHGGGDSPLHF